What follows are 28 T cell receptor beta chains derived from one specimen sequenced in a study of shared clonotypes between healthy human individuals. TCRdb's copy holds only in-frame clones and misses some; the assay was immunoSEQ multiplex PCR. The sample lists about 1.1 million clones, approximately 75% occurring once. Sequencing input: memory CD4+ T cells from PBMCs. The subset denotes: CD45RA-negative fraction. The receptors shown here come from a young man in good health. Some clones in this sample may be carry-over from other donors' samples.

A word on this clone: The identical CDR3 is also encoded by other nucleotide sequences in the sample. The chain links TRBV6-1 to TRBJ2-5, with unresolved D. The CDR3 is made up of 10 amino acids. Germline loops: CDR1 MNHNS, CDR2 SASEGT. The germline V and J ends were trimmed by 6 bases and 5 bases, with 4 bases remaining between them. In DNA form, the CDR3 reads TGTGCCAGCAGCACGGAGACCCAGTACTTC. Encoded protein: CASSTETQYF.

This chain uses TRBV13 with TRBJ2-1; no definite D call. Trimming left V 3 bases short and J 4 bases short, with 16 bases between. CDR3 size: 16 residues. CDR1 and CDR2 (germline): PRHDT, FYEKMQ (reference sequence). The CDR3 DNA is TGTGCCAGCAGCTTCTTCACCCTACGGATATACAATGAGCAGTTCTTC. Its translation is CASSFFTLRIYNEQFF.

CDR3 sequence (DNA): TGTGCCAGCTCACCACCGGGCGCCCAGGGGGTTGAGACCCAGTACTTC. It yields the protein CASSPPGAQGVETQYF. The chain couples TRBV18 to TRBJ2-5; 7 bases map to TRBD1. Looked up from germline, CDR1 is KGHSH and CDR2 is LQKENI. J gave up 5 bases and V 0 bases, and 9 bases lay outside the gene matches. The CDR3 has 16 amino acids.

This clone was observed a few times. The CDR3 nucleotides are TGTGCCAGCAGCCCCGGGAAGGCGGGGAAAGAGACCCAGTACTTC. Translated, it gives CASSPGKAGKETQYF. The J gene is TRBJ2-5, the V gene TRBV28, with D tentatively TRBD2 (6 bases). Germline assignment: CDR1 MDHEN and CDR2 SYDVKM. Trimming took off 6 bases at V and 3 bases at J, with 17 bases between the two ends. There are 15 residues in the CDR3.

This sequence joins TRBV6-6 and TRBJ1-5, with D possibly TRBD1 on 6 matching bases. The CDR3 consists of 13 residues. Per the germline V gene, CDR1 is MNHNY and CDR2 is SVGAGI (reference sequence). The germline V and J ends were trimmed by 7 bases and 4 bases, with 11 bases remaining between them. The CDR3 DNA reads as TGTGCCAGCATGCAGGGGTTTAATCAGCCCCAGCATTTT. Protein product: CASMQGFNQPQHF.

The rearrangement links TRBV7-2 to TRBJ2-6; D remains ambiguous. CDR1 is SGHTA, CDR2 FQGNSA, per germline. The CDR3 consists of 11 residues. The CDR3 reads CGWSGANVLTF. The CDR3 DNA reads TGTGGATGGTCTGGGGCCAACGTCCTGACTTTC. The variable domain in full, with the rest retrieved from reference TRBV7-2 and TRBJ2-6, is GAGVSQSPSNKVTEKGKDVELRCDPISGHTALYWYRQSLGQGLEFLIYFQGNSAPDKSGLPSDRFSAERTGGSVSTLTIQRTQQEDSAVYLCGWSGANVLTFGAGSRLTVL.

V and J are TRBV4-3 and TRBJ2-3; D perhaps matches TRBD1 (6 bases). V was shortened by 4 bases and J by 1 base, with 12 bases between the two germline ends. The CDR3 has 15 residues. Germline V gene sequence: CDR1 LGHNA, CDR2 YSLEER. The CDR3 region is CASSPQKGGTDTQYF. The CDR3 nucleotides are TGCGCCAGCAGCCCCCAAAAGGGGGGCACAGATACGCAGTATTTT.

V is TRBV28 and J is TRBJ2-7; the D is unclear. The V end lost 11 bases, the J end lost 2 bases, and 16 bases lay between the germline ends. This CDR3 comprises 13 residues. CDR1 is MDHEN, CDR2 SYDVKM, per germline. CDR3 in amino acids: CASTRSPTYEQYF. CDR3 coding DNA: TGTGCCTCCACTCGCTCTCCGACCTACGAGCAGTACTTC.

This clone was seen just once. V and J are TRBV7-3 and TRBJ2-1; no clear D gene. This CDR3 has 11 amino acids. CDR1 is SGHTA, CDR2 FQGTGA, per germline. Trimming pared 4 bases from V and 9 bases from J, leaving 7 bases between. The CDR3 DNA reads as TGTGCCAGCAGCTACAGTGGTGAGCAGTTCTTC. It encodes CASSYSGEQFF.

The CDR3 loop is CASNPQGIEGGAFF. CDR3 DNA sequence: TGTGCCAGCAACCCACAGGGAATTGAAGGTGGAGCTTTCTTT. The chain carries TRBV2 and TRBJ1-1; D possibly corresponds to TRBD1 (6 bases). Germline values: CDR1 SNHLY, CDR2 FYNNEI. V lost 7 bases and J 10 bases, leaving 22 bases between the germline ends. The CDR3 contains 14 residues. The complete variable domain, with remaining parts taken from reference TRBV2 and TRBJ1-1, reads EPEVTQTPSHQVTQMGQEVILRCVPISNHLYFYWYRQILGQKVEFLVSFYNNEISEKSEIFDDQFSVERPDGSNFTLKIRSTKLEDSAMYFCASNPQGIEGGAFFGQGTRLTVV.

The J gene is TRBJ2-1, the V gene TRBV18; 7 nucleotides agree with TRBD1. CDR3 length: 12 residues. The germline CDR1 and CDR2 sequences are KGHSH and LQKENI. With V trimmed by 6 bases and J by 12 bases, 8 bases remained unmatched. CDR3 loop: CASSDWDSAQFF. CDR3 DNA: TGTGCCAGCTCCGACTGGGACAGCGCGCAGTTCTTC.

The chain uses TRBV29-1 and TRBJ2-5; D unclear. This CDR3 region has 13 residues. The V gene lost 4 bases and the J gene lost 5 bases, with 14 bases spanning the gap. Germline V gene lookup returns CDR1 SQVTM and CDR2 ANQGSEA. The CDR3 loop reads CSVGGGVGETQYF. CDR3 nucleotide sequence: TGCAGCGTTGGTGGTGGCGTAGGGGAGACCCAGTACTTC.

V is TRBV6-1 and J is TRBJ1-5, with D hard to call. Germline V lookup: CDR1 MNHNS, CDR2 SASEGT. V was cut by 5 bases and J by 3 bases, with 11 bases left in between. The CDR3 length is 14 residues. CDR3 in amino acids: CASSRYSDNQPQHF. CDR3 in DNA: TGTGCCAGCAGTCGATACAGTGACAATCAGCCCCAGCATTTT.

The chain carries TRBV4-1 and TRBJ2-1; 7 bases map to TRBD2. CDR1 is MGHRA, CDR2 YSYEKL, per germline. The CDR3 extends over 13 amino acids. Unmatched junction bases numbered 3, after V lost 1 base and J lost 9 bases. The CDR3 coding sequence is TGCGCCAGCAGCCAAGTCACTAGCGTTGAGCAGTTCTTC. Its translation: CASSQVTSVEQFF.

The gene calls are TRBV7-2 and TRBJ1-2; unclear D gene. Germline V gives CDR1 SGHTA, CDR2 FQGNSA. The CDR3 sequence is 13 residues long. V lost 6 bases and J 8 bases, leaving 16 bases between the germline ends. CDR3 sequence (DNA): TGTGCCAGCAGTTACCAGTGGAGCCAGGGCTACACCTTC. It yields the protein CASSYQWSQGYTF. Filled out from reference TRBV7-2 and TRBJ1-2, the complete variable domain reads GAGVSQSPSNKVTEKGKDVELRCDPISGHTALYWYRQSLGQGLEFLIYFQGNSAPDKSGLPSDRFSAERTGGSVSTLTIQRTQQEDSAVYLCASSYQWSQGYTFGSGTRLTVV.

This sequence joins TRBV6-1 and TRBJ2-7; 7 bases are shared with TRBD2. This CDR3 is built from 15 residues. The V and J ends lost 3 bases and 5 bases, in that order; junction bases with no gene match: 10. Germline V gene sequence: CDR1 MNHNS, CDR2 SASEGT. The CDR3, as DNA: TGTGCCAGCAGTGATTCGTCGGCGGGAGCCAACGAGCAGTACTTC. This codes for CASSDSSAGANEQYF.

The chain carries TRBV15 and TRBJ2-7, with 11 bases identical to TRBD2. The CDR3 contains 16 residues. Trimming at V came to 4 bases and at J to 5 bases, leaving 10 bases not matched to a gene. Germline V gene sequence: CDR1 LNHNV, CDR2 YYDKDF (reference sequence). In DNA, the CDR3 is TGTGCCACCAGCACCAGACTAGCGGGAATGAGGGACGAGCAGTACTTC. Amino acids: CATSTRLAGMRDEQYF.

This sequence joins TRBV4-2 and TRBJ1-1; D call uncertain. V dropped 0 bases and J dropped 1 base, with 6 bases sitting between them. This CDR3 is built from 14 residues. Germline CDR1 reads LGHNA; CDR2 reads YNFKEQ. DNA of the CDR3: TGTGCCAGCAGCCAAGATCCAGAGAACACTGAAGCTTTCTTT. It encodes CASSQDPENTEAFF.

This clone has only one observation. The V call is TRBV28, the J call TRBJ1-2; D is possibly TRBD1 (5 bases). With 4 bases removed from V and 4 bases from J, the gap between germline ends came to 13 bases. Germline CDR1 is MDHEN and CDR2 is SYDVKM. The length of the CDR3 is 14 residues. This CDR3 is CASSSGGLGYGYTF. CDR3 coding DNA: TGTGCCAGCAGTTCCGGGGGTCTTGGCTATGGCTACACCTTC.

The genes are TRBV6-5 and TRBJ1-1, with D tentatively TRBD1 (5 bases). The CDR3 runs to 14 residues. V was shortened by 5 bases and J by 1 base, with 11 bases between the two germline ends. CDR1 is MNHEY and CDR2 is SVGAGI in the germline V gene. DNA of the CDR3: TGTGCCAGCAGTATGGGGGGGTCGAACACTGAAGCTTTCTTT. Translating it yields CASSMGGSNTEAFF.

This sequence joins TRBV4-3 and TRBJ1-5; the D is unclear. Germline assignment: CDR1 LGHNA and CDR2 YSLEER. The V end lost 0 bases, the J end lost 3 bases, and 12 bases lay between the germline ends. This CDR3 is 16 amino acids long. CDR3 residues: CASSQDNAGLNQPQHF. Here the CDR3 DNA reads TGCGCCAGCAGCCAAGATAATGCAGGCCTCAATCAGCCCCAGCATTTT.

This clone turned up a few times. This sequence joins TRBV2 and TRBJ1-6; possibly TRBD1 for D (6 bases). Germline V gene lookup returns CDR1 SNHLY and CDR2 FYNNEI. The CDR3 contains 17 residues. Trimming left V 5 bases short and J 3 bases short, with 17 bases between. DNA of the CDR3: TGTGCCAGCAGTTCCCCCCGGACAGAGAACTATAATTCACCCCTCCACTTT. This encodes CASSSPRTENYNSPLHF.

This clone has only a few counts. The V and J genes are TRBV7-8 and TRBJ1-3; D is ambiguous. The germline gives CDR1 SGHVS, CDR2 FQNEAQ. The CDR3 length is 14 residues. Trimming shortened V by 1 base and J by 8 bases, and 12 bases separated the two germline ends. The CDR3 sequence: CASSLVLGSDTIYF. Here the CDR3 DNA reads TGTGCCAGCAGCTTAGTATTGGGGAGTGACACCATATATTTT.

This clone was counted a single time. The chain joins TRBV7-9 to TRBJ1-1; no clear D. The CDR3 is 13 residues long. The V end lost 2 bases, the J end lost 7 bases, and 11 bases lay between the germline ends. Germline lookup yields CDR1 SEHNR and CDR2 FQNEAQ (reference sequence). CDR3 protein: CASSLTVLREAFF. CDR3 DNA: TGTGCCAGCAGCTTAACCGTTTTACGTGAAGCTTTCTTT.

This chain uses TRBV5-1 with TRBJ2-3; D is perhaps TRBD1 (6 bases). V lost 0 bases, J lost 4 bases, and 9 bases lay in between. Germline V gene data show CDR1 as SGHRS and CDR2 as YFSETQ. This CDR3 contains 14 residues. CDR3 DNA sequence: TGCGCCAGCAGCTTGGACAGGGTCGCAGATACGCAGTATTTT. Protein product: CASSLDRVADTQYF.

As concerns this clone: The same CDR3 also results from other DNA sequences found in this sample. V usage is TRBV6-5 and J usage is TRBJ1-4; no reliable D call. The CDR3 is made up of 15 amino acids. Trimming removed 0 bases at V and 9 bases at J, with 14 bases between. Germline lookup yields CDR1 MNHEY and CDR2 SVGAGI. This CDR3 reads CASSYSSSTIKKLFF. The DNA for the CDR3 is TGTGCCAGCAGTTACTCAAGCTCTACAATAAAAAAACTGTTTTTT.

J is TRBJ2-5 and V is TRBV14; 9 nucleotides line up with TRBD1. V lost 1 base to trimming and J lost 7 bases; unmatched junction nucleotides: 7. Germline assignment: CDR1 SGHDN and CDR2 FVKESK. This CDR3 has 15 residues. Written as DNA, the CDR3 is TGTGCCAGCAGCCAAGTAAGGGACAGGGCAGGGACCCAGTACTTC. It yields the protein CASSQVRDRAGTQYF. Complete variable domain (other parts from reference TRBV14 and TRBJ2-5): EAGVTQFPSHSVIEKGQTVTLRCDPISGHDNLYWYRRVMGKEIKFLLHFVKESKQDESGMPNNRFLAERTGGTYSTLKVQPAELEDSGVYFCASSQVRDRAGTQYFGPGTRLLVL.

The CDR3 is CASSLDTRGNQPQHF. Written as DNA, the CDR3 is TGTGCCAGCAGTTTAGATACTCGGGGGAATCAGCCCCAGCATTTT. The chain employs TRBV27 and TRBJ1-5; TRBD1 is a possible D gene (5 bases). The CDR3 extends over 15 amino acids. Trimming removed 2 bases from V and 4 bases from J, with 12 bases in between. Germline CDR1 reads MNHEY; CDR2 reads SMNVEV (reference sequence).